This entry lists 26 T cell receptor beta chains sequenced from one sample in a study of shared clonotypes between healthy human individuals. CD45RO-negative CD8 cells positively selected for CCR7 made up the naive population, which excluded terminally differentiated effector memory CD45RA+ cells. Profiled with immunoSEQ multiplex PCR; TCRdb holds only in-frame clones, not every one. In the table there are over 2 million clones, roughly 95% of which are singletons. The material sequenced was naive CD8+ T cells sorted from blood. These receptors were taken from a man aged 18 to 29 in good health.

Details on this clone: This same CDR3 is encoded by further DNA sequences in the sample. This sequence joins TRBV6-5 and TRBJ2-5; 13 positions agree with TRBD2. The length of the CDR3 is 15 residues. Trimming cost V 5 bases and J 1 base; bases outside gene matches: 1. Germline CDR1 is MNHEY and CDR2 is SVGAGI. As DNA, the CDR3 is TGTGCCAGCAGTCGGACTAGCGGGAGCCAAGAGACCCAGTACTTC. This sequence encodes CASSRTSGSQETQYF.

The J gene is TRBJ2-7, the V gene TRBV5-1; D gene unclear. Between the trimmed V and J ends, which lost 0 bases and 2 bases, there was a span of 12 bases. The CDR3 covers 15 residues. Germline lookup yields CDR1 SGHRS and CDR2 YFSETQ. As DNA, the CDR3 is TGCGCCAGCAGCTTGGCCCGGACGCCGACCTACGAGCAGTACTTC. This translates into CASSLARTPTYEQYF.

J is TRBJ2-7 and V is TRBV9; TRBD2 might be the D (6 bases). CDR1 and CDR2 (germline): SGDLS, YYNGEE. V was pared by 4 bases and J by 2 bases, with 16 bases between. The CDR3 has 15 residues. The CDR3 nucleotides read TGTGCCAGCAGCTCAGGCGGGACGGGTACCTACGAGCAGTACTTC. It specifies CASSSGGTGTYEQYF.

The chain has TRBV9 and TRBJ2-5, with 8 bases matching TRBD2. V shed 5 bases and J 3 bases; nucleotides not matched to a gene: 3. The length of the CDR3 is 13 residues. CDR1 SGDLS and CDR2 YYNGEE come from the germline V gene. The CDR3 region has the DNA TGTGCCAGCAGTACCGGGGGGGAAGAGACCCAGTACTTC. Its translation is CASSTGGEETQYF.

J is TRBJ1-2 and V is TRBV4-2, with D maybe TRBD1 (6 bases). The CDR3 totals 16 residues. The V and J ends lost 3 bases and 4 bases respectively, with 18 bases between them. CDR1 is LGHNA, CDR2 YNFKEQ, per germline. CDR3: CASSQAPGQPSYGYTF. The CDR3 DNA reads TGTGCCAGCAGCCAGGCACCGGGACAACCCAGCTATGGCTACACCTTC.

The chain is built from TRBV4-1 and TRBJ1-1; no definite D call. CDR1 and CDR2 (germline): MGHRA, YSYEKL. The CDR3 length is 13 residues. Trimming removed 0 bases from V and 8 bases from J, with 10 bases in between. The CDR3 DNA reads TGCGCCAGCAGCCAAGAGATCTCCAGGGAAGCTTTCTTT. It codes for CASSQEISREAFF.

V usage is TRBV9 and J usage is TRBJ1-2; 7 bases agree with TRBD1. This CDR3 has 18 amino acids. Germline V gene lookup returns CDR1 SGDLS and CDR2 YYNGEE. The V segment lost 3 bases and the J segment 2 bases; nucleotides outside the gene matches: 16. CDR3 amino acids: CASSEGGRATGTNYGYTF. The CDR3, as DNA: TGTGCCAGCAGCGAAGGGGGCCGGGCTACAGGGACGAACTATGGCTACACCTTC.

The V call is TRBV27, the J call TRBJ1-6; D not certain. From germline, CDR1 is MNHEY and CDR2 SMNVEV (reference sequence). V was pared by 2 bases and J by 10 bases, with 21 bases between. The CDR3 has 17 residues. CDR3 in DNA: TGTGCCAGCAGTTTAGCCTCCAGTCAAGAGGGTAACTCACCCCTCCACTTT. Amino acids: CASSLASSQEGNSPLHF.

The chain recombines TRBV25-1 with TRBJ2-1, with TRBD2 matching 9 bases. CDR1 is MGHDK and CDR2 is SYGVNS in the germline V gene. The CDR3 is made up of 17 amino acids. Losses at the gene ends were 1 base for V and 6 bases for J; bases not matched to a gene: 10. CDR3 region: CASSESAGGPVINEQFF. DNA of the CDR3: TGTGCCAGCAGTGAATCGGCGGGAGGGCCAGTAATCAATGAGCAGTTCTTC.

The rearrangement uses TRBV6-5 and TRBJ2-1, with D maybe TRBD2 (5 bases). In germline, CDR1 is MNHEY, CDR2 SVGAGI. Between the trimmed V and J ends, which lost 5 bases and 9 bases, there was a span of 8 bases. The CDR3 covers 11 residues. The chain's CDR3 is CASSREGEQFF. The DNA of the CDR3 is TGTGCCAGCAGTCGAGAGGGTGAGCAGTTCTTC.

The V call is TRBV29-1, the J call TRBJ1-2; maybe TRBD1 (5 bases). Per germline, CDR1 SQVTM and CDR2 ANQGSEA. V shed 0 bases and J shed 6 bases, with 17 bases lying between them. CDR3 size: 15 residues. This chain's CDR3 is CSVEEEEGVIDGYTF. CDR3 DNA sequence: TGCAGCGTTGAAGAGGAGGAAGGGGTAATAGATGGCTACACCTTC.

This chain links TRBV7-2 with TRBJ2-7; D remains ambiguous. The CDR3 covers 14 residues. CDR1 and CDR2 (germline): SGHTA, FQGNSA. Trimming pared 1 base from V and 1 base from J, leaving 8 bases between. The CDR3 sequence: CASSLDGESYEQYF. In nucleotides, the CDR3 is TGTGCCAGCAGCTTAGATGGGGAATCCTACGAGCAGTACTTC.

The rearrangement joins TRBV5-4 to TRBJ1-1, with 8 bases aligning to TRBD1. Germline lookup yields CDR1 SGHNT and CDR2 YYREEE (reference sequence). The CDR3 is 15 residues long. Germline trimming cut 1 base from V and 3 bases from J; bases unmatched to any gene: 5. The CDR3 nucleotides read TGTGCCAGCAGCTTGCAGGGGGCGGGGGACACTGAAGCTTTCTTT. Its protein is CASSLQGAGDTEAFF.

V usage is TRBV10-3 and J usage is TRBJ2-7; 8 bases line up with TRBD2. The length of the CDR3 is 13 residues. The V and J ends lost 6 bases and 2 bases, in that order; junction bases with no gene match: 3. The germline gives CDR1 ENHRY, CDR2 SYGVKD. The CDR3 loop is CAISAGLAYEQYF. CDR3 coding DNA: TGTGCCATCAGCGCGGGACTAGCCTACGAGCAGTACTTC.

This clone was counted only a few times. This sample includes further DNA sequences coding for the same CDR3. This sequence joins TRBV11-2 and TRBJ2-1; D uncertain. The germline CDR1 and CDR2 sequences are SGHAT and FQNNGV. The CDR3 has 11 amino acids. Trimming shortened V by 1 base and J by 6 bases, and 1 base separated the two germline ends. CDR3 DNA sequence: TGTGCCAGCAGCTTAGGCAATGAGCAGTTCTTC. It specifies CASSLGNEQFF.

V and J are TRBV4-1 and TRBJ2-7; 8 bases fit TRBD1. Germline V gene sequence: CDR1 MGHRA, CDR2 YSYEKL. With V trimmed by 1 base and J by 3 bases, 5 bases remained unmatched. This CDR3 contains 15 residues. The CDR3: CASSQAPGGFYEQYF. In DNA, the CDR3 is TGCGCCAGCAGCCAAGCCCCAGGGGGCTTCTACGAGCAGTACTTC.

The rearrangement uses TRBV4-1 and TRBJ1-1, with a tentative D call TRBD1 (6 bases). Germline V CDR1 and CDR2: MGHRA, YSYEKL. The CDR3 loop spans 13 amino acids. Trimming cost V 1 base and J 7 bases, with 10 bases left between them. CDR3 region: CASSQVAGDEAFF. CDR3 DNA: TGCGCCAGCAGCCAAGTCGCAGGGGATGAAGCTTTCTTT.

The CDR3 nucleotides are TGTGCCAGCAGCGTATCCGGGACCGCCTACGAGCAGTACTTC. Protein: CASSVSGTAYEQYF. This chain joins TRBV9 and TRBJ2-7; perhaps D is TRBD1 or TRBD2 (5 bases each). Germline V CDR1 and CDR2: SGDLS, YYNGEE. CDR3 length: 14 residues. V was pared by 1 base and J by 2 bases, with 10 bases between.

The V gene is TRBV2, the J gene TRBJ1-6; TRBD1 might be the D (5 bases). Trimming took off 8 bases at V and 1 base at J, with 12 bases between the two ends. This CDR3 comprises 15 residues. CDR1 and CDR2 from the germline V gene are SNHLY and FYNNEI. The CDR3 sequence is CASGTGESYNSPLHF. CDR3 DNA: TGTGCCAGCGGAACAGGCGAGTCCTATAATTCACCCCTCCACTTT.

V is TRBV9 and J is TRBJ2-5; D is ambiguous. Trimming stripped 1 base from V and 7 bases from J, with 14 bases between. This CDR3 is 14 amino acids long. CDR1 SGDLS and CDR2 YYNGEE come from the germline V gene. Here the CDR3 DNA reads TGTGCCAGCAGCGTAAATACAGCCTGGGGGACCCAGTACTTC. Its translation: CASSVNTAWGTQYF.

This chain connects TRBV10-2 to TRBJ2-7; no clear D gene. V was trimmed by 3 bases and J by 0 bases, leaving 12 bases between them. Germline loops: CDR1 WSHSY, CDR2 SAAADI. This CDR3 spans 15 amino acids. The CDR3 DNA reads as TGCGCCAGCAGTGATGGGCTAGACCTCTCCTACGAGCAGTACTTC. Its translation: CASSDGLDLSYEQYF.

This chain uses TRBV7-2 with TRBJ2-3; D might be TRBD2 (5 bases). There are 12 residues in the CDR3. In germline, CDR1 is SGHTA, CDR2 FQGNSA. V lost 6 bases and J 10 bases, leaving 14 bases between the germline ends. The CDR3 DNA is TGTGCCAGCAGATCCCTAGCTCCAGCGCAGTATTTT. It is translated as CASRSLAPAQYF.

The rearrangement links TRBV29-1 to TRBJ2-5, with D possibly matching TRBD2 (8 bases). The J call may be mistaken, given a closer DNA end match to TRBJ2-7. The CDR3 extends over 13 amino acids. Per the germline V gene, CDR1 is SQVTM and CDR2 is ANQGSEA. The CDR3, as DNA: TGCAGCGTGGGACAGCGGGGGACCTACGAGCAGTACTTC. Translated: CSVGQRGTYEQYF.

The J gene is TRBJ2-5, the V gene TRBV29-1; D gene uncertain. Trimming stripped 1 base from V and 4 bases from J, with 13 bases between. The CDR3 is 14 amino acids. CDR1 SQVTM and CDR2 ANQGSEA come from the germline V gene. In DNA form, the CDR3 reads TGCAGCGTTGAAGGTGTCTCTGAGGTAGAGACCCAGTACTTC. The encoded protein is CSVEGVSEVETQYF.

The chain combines TRBV9 with TRBJ1-2; TRBD1 is a possible D gene (6 bases). Trimming removed 2 bases at V and 7 bases at J, with 12 bases between. The germline gives CDR1 SGDLS, CDR2 YYNGEE. The CDR3 consists of 13 residues. DNA of the CDR3: TGTGCCAGCAGCGTTACCGGGGGCGGTGGCTACACCTTC. It specifies CASSVTGGGGYTF.

The chain carries TRBV30 and TRBJ2-3, with D unresolved. CDR3 length: 13 amino acids. V lost 2 bases and J 4 bases, leaving 10 bases between the germline ends. The V gene's germline CDR1 is GTSNPN and CDR2 SVGIG (reference sequence). The CDR3 loop reads CAWSFSEPDTQYF. CDR3 in DNA: TGTGCCTGGAGTTTTAGTGAACCAGATACGCAGTATTTT.